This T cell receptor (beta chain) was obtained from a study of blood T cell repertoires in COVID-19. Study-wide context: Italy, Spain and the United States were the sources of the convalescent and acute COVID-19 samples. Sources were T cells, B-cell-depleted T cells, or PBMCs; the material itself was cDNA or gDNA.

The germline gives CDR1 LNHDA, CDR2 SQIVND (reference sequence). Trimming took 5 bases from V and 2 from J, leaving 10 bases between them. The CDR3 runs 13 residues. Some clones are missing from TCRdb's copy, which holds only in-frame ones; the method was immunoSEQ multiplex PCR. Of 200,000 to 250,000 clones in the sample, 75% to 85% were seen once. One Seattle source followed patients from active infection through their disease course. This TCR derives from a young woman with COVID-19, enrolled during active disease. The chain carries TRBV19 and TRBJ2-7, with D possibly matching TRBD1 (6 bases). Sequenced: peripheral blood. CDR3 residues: CASSPRDTYEQYF. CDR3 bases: TGTGCCAGTAGTCCCAGGGACACCTACGAGCAGTACTTC.